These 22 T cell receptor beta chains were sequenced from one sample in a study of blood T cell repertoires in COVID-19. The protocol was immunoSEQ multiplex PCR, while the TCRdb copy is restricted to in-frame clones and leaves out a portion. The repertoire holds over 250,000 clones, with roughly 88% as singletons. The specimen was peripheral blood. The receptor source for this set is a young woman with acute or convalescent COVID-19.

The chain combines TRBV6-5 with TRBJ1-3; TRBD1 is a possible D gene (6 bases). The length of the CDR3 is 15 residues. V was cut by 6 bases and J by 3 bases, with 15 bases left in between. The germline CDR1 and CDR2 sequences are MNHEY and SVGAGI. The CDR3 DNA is TGTGCCAGCAGCCACGGGAGGGGGTTTGGAAACACCATATATTTT. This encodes CASSHGRGFGNTIYF.

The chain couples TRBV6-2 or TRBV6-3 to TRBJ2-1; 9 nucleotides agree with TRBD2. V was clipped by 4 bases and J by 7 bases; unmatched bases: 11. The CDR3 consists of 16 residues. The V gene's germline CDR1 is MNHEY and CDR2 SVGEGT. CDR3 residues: CASSLAGGMGLNEQFF. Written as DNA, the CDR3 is TGTGCCAGCAGTTTGGCGGGAGGGATGGGATTGAATGAGCAGTTCTTC.

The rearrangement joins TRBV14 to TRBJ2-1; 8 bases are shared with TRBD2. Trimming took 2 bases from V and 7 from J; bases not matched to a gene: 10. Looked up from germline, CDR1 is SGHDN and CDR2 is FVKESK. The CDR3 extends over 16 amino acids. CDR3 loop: CASSQILAGIRNEQFF. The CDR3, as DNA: TGTGCCAGCAGCCAAATTCTAGCGGGCATCAGGAATGAGCAGTTCTTC.

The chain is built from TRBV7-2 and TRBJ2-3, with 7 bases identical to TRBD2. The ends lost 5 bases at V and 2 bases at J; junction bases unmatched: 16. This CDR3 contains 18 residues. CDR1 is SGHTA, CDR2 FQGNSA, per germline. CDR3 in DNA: TGTGCCAGCAGCCGCGGGGGTGCGGCCCCGCCCCCCACAGATACGCAGTATTTT. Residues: CASSRGGAAPPPTDTQYF.

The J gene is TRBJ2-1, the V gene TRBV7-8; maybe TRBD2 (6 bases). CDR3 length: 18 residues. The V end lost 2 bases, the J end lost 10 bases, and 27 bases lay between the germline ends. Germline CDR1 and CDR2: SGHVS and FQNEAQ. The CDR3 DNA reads TGTGCCAGCAGCTTACGTCGGAGGCAAGGGACTGTTCCTATAGAGCAGTTCTTC. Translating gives CASSLRRRQGTVPIEQFF.

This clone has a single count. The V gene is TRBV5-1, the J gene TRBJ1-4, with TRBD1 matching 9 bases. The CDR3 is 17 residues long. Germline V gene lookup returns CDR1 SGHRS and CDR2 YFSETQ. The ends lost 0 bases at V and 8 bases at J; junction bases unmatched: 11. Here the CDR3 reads CASSLARTGAGGEKLFF. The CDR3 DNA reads TGCGCCAGCAGCTTGGCTAGGACAGGGGCTGGAGGGGAAAAACTGTTTTTT.

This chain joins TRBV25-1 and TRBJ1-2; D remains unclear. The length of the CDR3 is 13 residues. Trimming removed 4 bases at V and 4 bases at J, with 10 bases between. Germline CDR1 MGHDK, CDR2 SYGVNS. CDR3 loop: CASSGARSYGYTF. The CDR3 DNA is TGTGCCAGCAGTGGAGCTCGGTCCTATGGCTACACCTTC.

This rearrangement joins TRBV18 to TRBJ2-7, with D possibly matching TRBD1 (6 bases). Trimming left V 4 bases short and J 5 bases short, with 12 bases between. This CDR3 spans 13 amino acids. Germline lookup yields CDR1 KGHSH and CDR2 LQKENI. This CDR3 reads CASSLRRGNEQYF. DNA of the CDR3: TGTGCCAGCTCACTGCGCAGGGGAAACGAGCAGTACTTC.

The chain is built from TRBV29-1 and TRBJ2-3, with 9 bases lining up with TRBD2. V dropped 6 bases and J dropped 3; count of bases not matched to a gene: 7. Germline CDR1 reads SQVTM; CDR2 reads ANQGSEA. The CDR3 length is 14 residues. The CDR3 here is CSVSGLAPTDTQYF. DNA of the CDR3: TGCAGCGTATCGGGACTAGCTCCGACAGATACGCAGTATTTT.

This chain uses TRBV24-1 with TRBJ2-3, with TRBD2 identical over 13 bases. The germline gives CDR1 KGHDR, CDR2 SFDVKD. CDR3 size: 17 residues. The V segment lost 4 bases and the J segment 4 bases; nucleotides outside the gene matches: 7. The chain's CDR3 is CATSDVKGLAGADTQYF. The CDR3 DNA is TGTGCCACCAGTGACGTTAAAGGACTAGCGGGAGCAGATACGCAGTATTTT.

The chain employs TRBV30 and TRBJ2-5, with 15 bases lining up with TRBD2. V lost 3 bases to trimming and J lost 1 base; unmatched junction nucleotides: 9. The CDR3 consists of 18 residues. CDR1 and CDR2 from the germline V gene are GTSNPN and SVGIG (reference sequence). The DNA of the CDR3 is TGTGCCTGGAGCCGGACTAGCGGGAGGGCCTTCTCCCAAGAGACCCAGTACTTC. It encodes CAWSRTSGRAFSQETQYF.

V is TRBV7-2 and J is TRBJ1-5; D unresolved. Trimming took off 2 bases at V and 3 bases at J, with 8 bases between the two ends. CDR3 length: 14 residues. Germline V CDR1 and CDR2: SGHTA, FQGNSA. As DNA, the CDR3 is TGTGCCAGCAGCTTAACGCAGGTCAATCAGCCCCAGCATTTT. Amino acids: CASSLTQVNQPQHF.

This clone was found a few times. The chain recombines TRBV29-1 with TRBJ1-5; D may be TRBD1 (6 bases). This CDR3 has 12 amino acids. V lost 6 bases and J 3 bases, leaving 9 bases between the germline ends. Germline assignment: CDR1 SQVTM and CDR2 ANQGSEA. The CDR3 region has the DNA TGCAGCGTGACAGGCCCCAATCAGCCCCAGCATTTT. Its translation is CSVTGPNQPQHF.

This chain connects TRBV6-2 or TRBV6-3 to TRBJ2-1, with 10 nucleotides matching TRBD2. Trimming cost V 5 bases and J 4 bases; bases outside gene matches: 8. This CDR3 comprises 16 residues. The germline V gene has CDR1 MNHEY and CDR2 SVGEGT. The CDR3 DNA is TGTGCCAGCAGTAATCGGACTAGCGGCACTTACAATGAGCAGTTCTTC. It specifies CASSNRTSGTYNEQFF.

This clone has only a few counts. The CDR3 nucleotides read TGCGCCAGCAGCCGGCCGGGACGGGATGTGGGACAGTACAATGAGCAGTTCTTC. It translates to CASSRPGRDVGQYNEQFF. This sequence joins TRBV5-1 and TRBJ2-1, with TRBD1 identical over 7 bases. The CDR3 is 18 residues long. Trimming took 4 bases from V and 4 from J; bases not matched to a gene: 17. CDR1 is SGHRS and CDR2 is YFSETQ in the germline V gene.

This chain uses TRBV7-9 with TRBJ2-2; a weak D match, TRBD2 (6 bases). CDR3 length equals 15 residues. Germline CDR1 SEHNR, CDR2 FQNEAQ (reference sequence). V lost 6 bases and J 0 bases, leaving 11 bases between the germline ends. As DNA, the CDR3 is TGTGCCAGCAGGGGCGGGACTGCGAACACCGGGGAGCTGTTTTTT. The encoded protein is CASRGGTANTGELFF.

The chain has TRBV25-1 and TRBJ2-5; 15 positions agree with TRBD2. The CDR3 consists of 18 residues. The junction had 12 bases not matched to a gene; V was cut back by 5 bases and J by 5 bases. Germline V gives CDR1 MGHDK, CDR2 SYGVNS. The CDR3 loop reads CASSPRTSGRAGGETQYF. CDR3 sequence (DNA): TGTGCCAGCAGTCCCCGGACTAGCGGGAGGGCCGGAGGGGAGACCCAGTACTTC.

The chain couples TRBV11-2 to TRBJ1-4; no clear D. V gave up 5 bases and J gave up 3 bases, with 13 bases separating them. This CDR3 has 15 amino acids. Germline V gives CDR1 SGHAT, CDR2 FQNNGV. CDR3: CASSPYSRSNEKLFF. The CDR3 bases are TGTGCCAGCAGCCCCTACAGCAGATCTAATGAAAAACTGTTTTTT.

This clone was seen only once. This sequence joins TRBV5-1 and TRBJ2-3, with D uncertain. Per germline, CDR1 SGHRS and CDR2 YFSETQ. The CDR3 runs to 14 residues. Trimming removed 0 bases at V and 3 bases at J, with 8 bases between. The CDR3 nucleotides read TGCGCCAGCAGCTTGGTCAGAGGAACAGATACGCAGTATTTT. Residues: CASSLVRGTDTQYF.

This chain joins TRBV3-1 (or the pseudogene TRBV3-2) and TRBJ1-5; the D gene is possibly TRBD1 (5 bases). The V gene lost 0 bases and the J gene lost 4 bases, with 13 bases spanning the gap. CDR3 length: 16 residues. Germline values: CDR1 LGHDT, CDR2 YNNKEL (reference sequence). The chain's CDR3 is CASSQEGGAGNQPQHF. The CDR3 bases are TGTGCCAGCAGCCAAGAAGGCGGGGCGGGGAATCAGCCCCAGCATTTT.

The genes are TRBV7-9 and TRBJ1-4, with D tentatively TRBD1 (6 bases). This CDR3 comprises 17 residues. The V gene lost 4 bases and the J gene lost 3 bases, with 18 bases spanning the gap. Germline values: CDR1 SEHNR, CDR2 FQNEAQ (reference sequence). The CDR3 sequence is CASSSDNRVSPNEKLFF. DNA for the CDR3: TGTGCCAGCAGCTCAGATAACAGGGTTTCTCCTAATGAAAAACTGTTTTTT.

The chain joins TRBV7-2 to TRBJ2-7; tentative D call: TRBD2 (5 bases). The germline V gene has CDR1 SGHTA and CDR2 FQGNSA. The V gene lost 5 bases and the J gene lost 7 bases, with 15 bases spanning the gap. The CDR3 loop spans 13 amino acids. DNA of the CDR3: TGTGCCAGCAGCGCCCTCGTAGCGCTTGAGCAGTACTTC. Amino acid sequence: CASSALVALEQYF. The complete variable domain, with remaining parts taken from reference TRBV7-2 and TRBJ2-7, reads GAGVSQSPSNKVTEKGKDVELRCDPISGHTALYWYRQSLGQGLEFLIYFQGNSAPDKSGLPSDRFSAERTGGSVSTLTIQRTQQEDSAVYLCASSALVALEQYFGPGTRLTVT.